The 8 T cell receptor beta chains presented below share a single source sample, sequenced in a study of shared clonotypes between healthy human individuals. The method was immunoSEQ multiplex PCR; TCRdb's version includes in-frame clones alone and lacks a portion of them. The sample contains roughly 1 million clones, around three quarters of which appear only once. Material: memory CD4+ T cells from PBMCs. As to subset: CD45RA-negative fraction. These receptors all come from a man between 18 and 29 years old in good health. Some clones in this sample may be carry-over from other donors' samples.

This clone was seen only once. The chain uses TRBV27 and TRBJ1-1; D possibly corresponds to TRBD1 (6 bases). Germline-derived CDR1 and CDR2 are MNHEY and SMNVEV (reference sequence). The length of the CDR3 is 14 residues. Trimming cost V 5 bases and J 6 bases, with 16 bases left between them. CDR3 loop: CASSNGGRGAEAFF. The CDR3 DNA reads as TGTGCCAGCAGTAACGGCGGGAGGGGGGCTGAAGCTTTCTTT.

The rearrangement links TRBV7-9 to TRBJ2-7; a possible D gene is TRBD1 (5 bases). CDR1 is SEHNR and CDR2 is FQNEAQ in the germline V gene (reference sequence). This CDR3 has 12 amino acids. Trimming removed 3 bases at V and 6 bases at J, with 9 bases between. The CDR3 coding sequence is TGTGCCAGCAGCTTGACAGCCAGCGAGCAGTACTTC. This codes for CASSLTASEQYF.

The DNA for the CDR3 is TGTGCCAGCAGGCCCCTCGGTTTGACCGACGGACAGTACTTC. It codes for CASRPLGLTDGQYF. The chain joins TRBV6-5 to TRBJ2-7; no clear D gene. CDR3 length equals 14 residues. In germline, CDR1 is MNHEY, CDR2 SVGAGI. The V and J ends lost 6 bases and 10 bases respectively, with 22 bases between them.

The chain has TRBV5-5 and TRBJ1-1; D is undetermined. Germline-derived CDR1 and CDR2 are SGHKS and YYEKEE (reference sequence). The CDR3 spans 12 residues. V shed 0 bases and J shed 8 bases, with 8 bases lying between them. The CDR3 region is CASSLELREAFF. CDR3 in DNA: TGTGCCAGCAGCTTGGAACTCAGGGAAGCTTTCTTT.

The chain carries TRBV5-1 and TRBJ2-1; D unresolved. This CDR3 contains 15 residues. Germline CDR1 reads SGHRS; CDR2 reads YFSETQ. Trimming took 3 bases from V and 6 from J, leaving 16 bases between them. Here the CDR3 reads CASSSDPLQSNEQFF. The CDR3 coding sequence is TGCGCCAGCAGCTCCGATCCGCTCCAATCCAATGAGCAGTTCTTC.

The chain recombines TRBV7-2 with TRBJ2-3; 10 nucleotides agree with TRBD2. J was trimmed by 0 bases and V by 5 bases; bases with no gene match: 11. Germline V gene data show CDR1 as SGHTA and CDR2 as FQGNSA. CDR3 length: 18 residues. This CDR3 reads CASSLRVLAGRSTDTQYF. The CDR3 nucleotides read TGTGCCAGCAGCCTCCGAGTACTAGCGGGAAGGAGCACAGATACGCAGTATTTT. Using reference TRBV7-2 and TRBJ2-3 for the parts outside the CDR3, the full variable domain is GAGVSQSPSNKVTEKGKDVELRCDPISGHTALYWYRQSLGQGLEFLIYFQGNSAPDKSGLPSDRFSAERTGGSVSTLTIQRTQQEDSAVYLCASSLRVLAGRSTDTQYFGPGTRLTVL.

The chain joins TRBV30 to TRBJ1-1; D is ambiguous. The CDR3 runs to 12 residues. V lost 6 bases and J lost 11, with 19 bases in between. The germline V gene encodes CDR1 GTSNPN and CDR2 SVGIG (reference sequence). CDR3 in amino acids: CACFTGSRRAFF. CDR3 coding DNA: TGTGCCTGTTTTACGGGCAGCCGAAGGGCTTTCTTT.

The V and J genes are TRBV28 and TRBJ1-1; tentative D call: TRBD1 (6 bases). The CDR3 is 12 amino acids. Looked up from germline, CDR1 is MDHEN and CDR2 is SYDVKM. With 6 bases removed from V and 1 base from J, the gap between germline ends came to 6 bases. CDR3 DNA sequence: TGTGCCAGCAGACAGGGGAACACTGAAGCTTTCTTT. As protein: CASRQGNTEAFF.